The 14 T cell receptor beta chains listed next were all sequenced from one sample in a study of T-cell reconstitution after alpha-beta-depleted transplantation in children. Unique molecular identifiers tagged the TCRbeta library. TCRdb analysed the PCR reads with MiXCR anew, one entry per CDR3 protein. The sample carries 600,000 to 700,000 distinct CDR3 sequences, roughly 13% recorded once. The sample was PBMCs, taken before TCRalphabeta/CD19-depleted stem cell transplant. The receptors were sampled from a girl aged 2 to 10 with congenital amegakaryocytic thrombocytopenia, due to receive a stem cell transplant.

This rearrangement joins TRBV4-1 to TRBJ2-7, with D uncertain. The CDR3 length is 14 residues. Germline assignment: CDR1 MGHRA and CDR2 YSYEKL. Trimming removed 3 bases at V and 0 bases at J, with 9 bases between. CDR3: CASSQVAVSYEQYF. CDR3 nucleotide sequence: TGCGCCAGCAGCCAGGTGGCGGTCTCCTACGAGCAGTACTTC.

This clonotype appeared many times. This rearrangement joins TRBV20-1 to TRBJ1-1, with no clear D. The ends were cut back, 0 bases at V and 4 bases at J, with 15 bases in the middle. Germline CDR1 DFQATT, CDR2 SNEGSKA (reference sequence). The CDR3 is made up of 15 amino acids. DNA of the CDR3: TGCAGTGCTAGAGATCCACTAGCGGGCGGCACTGAAGCTTTCTTT. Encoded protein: CSARDPLAGGTEAFF.

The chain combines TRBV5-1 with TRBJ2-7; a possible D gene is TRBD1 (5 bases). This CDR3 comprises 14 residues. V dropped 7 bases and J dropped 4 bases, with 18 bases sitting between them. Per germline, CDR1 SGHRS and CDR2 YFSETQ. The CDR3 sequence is CASGNQGSSYEQYF. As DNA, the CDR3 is TGCGCCAGCGGTAACCAGGGAAGCTCGTACGAGCAGTACTTC.

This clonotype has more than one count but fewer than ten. The CDR3 coding sequence is TGTGCCAGCAGGATTACTAGCGGGGTATACAATGAGCAGTTCTTC. It yields the protein CASRITSGVYNEQFF. This chain joins TRBV2 and TRBJ2-1; 10 bases agree with TRBD2. V lost 6 bases, J lost 4 bases, and 6 bases stayed unmatched. The CDR3 totals 15 residues. Germline CDR1 SNHLY, CDR2 FYNNEI.

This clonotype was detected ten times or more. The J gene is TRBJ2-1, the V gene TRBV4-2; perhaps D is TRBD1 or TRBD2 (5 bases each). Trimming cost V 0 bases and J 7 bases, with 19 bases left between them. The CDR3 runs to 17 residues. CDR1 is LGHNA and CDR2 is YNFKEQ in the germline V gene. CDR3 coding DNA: TGTGCCAGCAGCCAAGAATGGGGGACCAGTCGTGTGAATGAGCAGTTCTTC. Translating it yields CASSQEWGTSRVNEQFF.

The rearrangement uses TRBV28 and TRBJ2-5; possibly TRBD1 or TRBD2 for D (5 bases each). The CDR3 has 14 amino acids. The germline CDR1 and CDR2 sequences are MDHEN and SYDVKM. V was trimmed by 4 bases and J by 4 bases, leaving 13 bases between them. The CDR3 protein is CASSSDPRGETQYF. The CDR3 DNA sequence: TGTGCCAGCAGTTCGGATCCGAGGGGAGAGACCCAGTACTTC.

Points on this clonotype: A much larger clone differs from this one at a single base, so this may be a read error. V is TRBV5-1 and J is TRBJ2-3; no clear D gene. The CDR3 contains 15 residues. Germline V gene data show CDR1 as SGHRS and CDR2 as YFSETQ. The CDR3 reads CASGFAESSTDTQYF. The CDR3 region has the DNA TGCGCCAGCGGCTTCGCGGAATCCAGCACAGATACGCAGTATTTT. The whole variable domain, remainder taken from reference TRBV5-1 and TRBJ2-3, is KAGVTQTPRYLIKTRGQQVTLSCSPISGHRSVSWYQQTPGQGLQFLFEYFSETQRNKGNFPGRFSGRQFSNSRSEMNVSTLELGDSALYLCASGFAESSTDTQYFGPGTRLTVL.

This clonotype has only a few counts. CDR3 sequence (DNA): TGCGCCAGCAGCTTCGGGGCTTACCCTTCTAGCACAGATACGCAGTATTTT. This translates into CASSFGAYPSSTDTQYF. J is TRBJ2-3 and V is TRBV5-1; either TRBD1 or TRBD2 may supply D (5 bases each). This CDR3 contains 17 residues. CDR1 and CDR2 (germline): SGHRS, YFSETQ. V shed 2 bases and J shed 0 bases, with 16 bases lying between them.

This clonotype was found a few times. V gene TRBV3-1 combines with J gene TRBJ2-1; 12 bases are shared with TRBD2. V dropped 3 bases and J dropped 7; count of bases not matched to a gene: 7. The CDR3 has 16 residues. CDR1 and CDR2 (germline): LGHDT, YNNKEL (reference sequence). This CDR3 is CASSHHLAGGLNEQFF. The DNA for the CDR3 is TGTGCCAGCAGCCACCATCTAGCGGGAGGGCTAAATGAGCAGTTCTTC.

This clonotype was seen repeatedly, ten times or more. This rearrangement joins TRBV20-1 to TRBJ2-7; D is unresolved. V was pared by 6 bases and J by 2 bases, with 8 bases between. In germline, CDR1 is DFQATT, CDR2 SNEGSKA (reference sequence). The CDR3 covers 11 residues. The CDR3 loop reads CSARNAYEQYF. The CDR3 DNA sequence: TGCAGTGCGCGGAATGCCTACGAGCAGTACTTC.

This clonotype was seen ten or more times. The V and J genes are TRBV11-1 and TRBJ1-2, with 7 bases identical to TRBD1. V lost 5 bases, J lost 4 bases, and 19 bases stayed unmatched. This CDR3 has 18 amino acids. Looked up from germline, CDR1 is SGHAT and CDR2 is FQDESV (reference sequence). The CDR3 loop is CASSPNSGTAIPLYGYTF. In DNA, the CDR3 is TGTGCCAGCAGCCCAAATTCCGGGACAGCAATTCCGCTCTATGGCTACACCTTC.

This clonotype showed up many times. This CDR3 reads CASSSQGWYEQYF. The CDR3 DNA reads TGTGCCAGCAGTTCCCAGGGTTGGTACGAGCAGTACTTC. The chain employs TRBV28 and TRBJ2-7; weak D call: TRBD1 (5 bases). The CDR3 consists of 13 residues. Between the trimmed V and J ends, which lost 4 bases and 4 bases, there was a span of 11 bases. Germline-derived CDR1 and CDR2 are MDHEN and SYDVKM.

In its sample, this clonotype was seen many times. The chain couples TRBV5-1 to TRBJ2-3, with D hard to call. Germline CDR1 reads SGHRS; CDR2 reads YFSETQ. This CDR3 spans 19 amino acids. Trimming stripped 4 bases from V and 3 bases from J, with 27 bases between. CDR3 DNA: TGCGCCAGCAGCCCTCCTATCAACGGGCGACCCATACAAACAGATACGCAGTATTTT. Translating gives CASSPPINGRPIQTDTQYF.

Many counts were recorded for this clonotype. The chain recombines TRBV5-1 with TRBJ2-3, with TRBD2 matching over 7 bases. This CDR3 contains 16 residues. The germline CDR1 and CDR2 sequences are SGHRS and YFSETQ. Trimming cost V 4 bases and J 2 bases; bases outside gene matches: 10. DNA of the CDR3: TGCGCCAGCAGCGCGGGACTAAACGCCGACACAGATACGCAGTATTTT. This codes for CASSAGLNADTDTQYF.